This T cell receptor (beta chain) was captured by sequencing in a study of blood T cell repertoires in COVID-19. Study details: COVID-19 samples from acute and convalescent phases originated in the United States, Italy and Spain. T cells, B-cell-depleted T cells, or PBMCs provided the cDNA or gDNA that served as material.

Authors' methods: Amplification of reference gene primers provided the estimated nucleated cell counts. Method: immunoSEQ multiplex PCR; TCRdb's copy keeps in-frame clones and lacks some. That table gives V, J and clone size, and the DNA gave D and trimming. This table has roughly 500,000 clones, 80% to 90% appearing once. The TCR comes from a human donor in a cohort sampled during active COVID-19. The sample consisted of peripheral blood.

CDR3 coding DNA: TGTGCCAGCAGTCGACAGGGGAAAAAGGAAAAACTGTTTTTT. Its translation: CASSRQGKKEKLFF. J is TRBJ1-4 and V is TRBV28; 8 bases map to TRBD1. There are 14 residues in the CDR3. J was trimmed by 8 bases and V by 5 bases; bases with no gene match: 7. The germline V gene encodes CDR1 MDHEN and CDR2 SYDVKM.